Below, 31 T cell receptor beta chains from the same sample are listed, as sequenced in a study of cytomegalovirus exposure and HLA in healthy donors. The PCR made use of 60 Vbeta and 13 Jbeta primers. TCRdb keeps only in-frame clones here, not all; method: immunoSEQ multiplex PCR. Here the sample spans 150,000 to 200,000 clones, about 72% being singletons. Sequenced input: PBMCs. These receptor sequences come from a human donor in good health.

The DNA for the CDR3 is TGTGCCAGCAGTTCGGGCAGGGGGGATCGGTACGAGCAGTACTTC. It is translated as CASSSGRGDRYEQYF. V gene TRBV27 combines with J gene TRBJ2-7; perhaps TRBD1 as D (7 bases). V was clipped by 4 bases and J by 4 bases, with 17 bases between them. The length of the CDR3 is 15 residues. Germline-derived CDR1 and CDR2 are MNHEY and SMNVEV (reference sequence).

V gene TRBV2 combines with J gene TRBJ1-2; 8 bases agree with TRBD1. V shed 4 bases, J shed 8 bases, and the junction held 6 bases outside the gene matches. Germline values: CDR1 SNHLY, CDR2 FYNNEI. The CDR3 is 13 residues long. As DNA, the CDR3 is TGTGCCAGCAGTGCGGACAGGGCGTTCGGCTACACCTTC. Translating it yields CASSADRAFGYTF.

This rearrangement joins TRBV6-1 to TRBJ2-7; TRBD1 is a possible D gene (6 bases). V lost 6 bases and J lost 5, with 17 bases in between. Germline V gene lookup returns CDR1 MNHNS and CDR2 SASEGT. The CDR3 length is 14 residues. For the CDR3, the DNA is TGTGCCAGCAGGGTAAGCCTGGGGGCCCACGAGCAGTACTTC. It specifies CASRVSLGAHEQYF.

The chain employs TRBV19 and TRBJ2-1, with TRBD2 identical over 11 bases. The CDR3 runs 17 residues. In germline, CDR1 is LNHDA, CDR2 SQIVND (reference sequence). V shed 3 bases and J 9 bases; nucleotides not matched to a gene: 13. In DNA, the CDR3 is TGTGCCAGTAGTATTCACGGACTAGCGGGCGGTGGGGGTGAGCAGTTCTTC. Its translation is CASSIHGLAGGGGEQFF.

The chain has TRBV20-1 and TRBJ2-3; TRBD2 matches 8 bases. Losses at the gene ends were 4 bases for V and 6 bases for J; bases not matched to a gene: 0. The CDR3 is 11 amino acids. Germline V gene sequence: CDR1 DFQATT, CDR2 SNEGSKA (reference sequence). CDR3 protein: CSATGGDTQYF. CDR3 coding DNA: TGCAGTGCTACGGGGGGGGATACGCAGTATTTT.

V gene TRBV5-1 combines with J gene TRBJ1-2; D remains ambiguous. CDR1 is SGHRS, CDR2 YFSETQ, per germline. The CDR3 totals 14 residues. Deletions cut 2 bases from V and 4 bases from J, with 12 bases between. The CDR3 DNA reads as TGCGCCAGCAGCTTCAGGATTTCGAGCTATGGCTACACCTTC. Protein sequence: CASSFRISSYGYTF.

The chain links TRBV4-1 to TRBJ2-7, with 8 bases aligning to TRBD1. This CDR3 is built from 14 residues. J was trimmed by 3 bases and V by 4 bases; bases with no gene match: 5. The V gene's germline CDR1 is MGHRA and CDR2 YSYEKL. The chain's CDR3 is CASSLLQGGYEQYF. The CDR3 nucleotides are TGCGCCAGCAGCCTACTACAGGGGGGCTACGAGCAGTACTTC.

This clone was detected only once. This chain joins TRBV28 and TRBJ1-2, with 8 positions matching TRBD1. This CDR3 comprises 14 residues. V trimming: 5 bases; J trimming: 4 bases; junction bases outside the gene matches: 6. Germline CDR1 and CDR2: MDHEN and SYDVKM. DNA of the CDR3: TGTGCCAGCAGTCGTAACAGGGGGATCTATGGCTACACCTTC. Protein: CASSRNRGIYGYTF.

The V call is TRBV18, the J call TRBJ2-7; 16 bases line up with TRBD2. V was pared by 5 bases and J by 1 base, with 8 bases of the junction left unmatched. Germline V gives CDR1 KGHSH, CDR2 LQKENI. This CDR3 region has 18 residues. The CDR3 region has the DNA TGTGCCAGCTCATCGGGGACTAGCGGGGGGGCCGATTCCTACGAGCAGTACTTC. Its protein is CASSSGTSGGADSYEQYF.

The chain carries TRBV5-8 and TRBJ1-4; D possibly corresponds to TRBD1 (5 bases). V gave up 6 bases and J gave up 2 bases, with 11 bases separating them. Germline V gene data show CDR1 as SGHTS and CDR2 as YDEGEE. The CDR3 sequence is 14 residues long. The CDR3 sequence is CASKLQATNEKLFF. CDR3 DNA sequence: TGTGCCAGCAAATTACAGGCGACTAATGAAAAACTGTTTTTT.

Points on this clone: Other DNA sequences from this sample encode an identical CDR3 as well. The DNA for the CDR3 is TGTGCCATCAGTGACGCGGCCAGAGAATTAAATGAGCAGTTCTTC. Amino acids: CAISDAARELNEQFF. The chain links TRBV10-3 to TRBJ2-1; D unresolved. Trimming took off 3 bases at V and 7 bases at J, with 16 bases between the two ends. Germline CDR1 reads ENHRY; CDR2 reads SYGVKD. CDR3 length equals 15 residues.

The V and J genes are TRBV30 and TRBJ1-6; 7 positions match TRBD1. The CDR3 covers 15 residues. Germline V gives CDR1 GTSNPN, CDR2 SVGIG (reference sequence). Trimming took 3 bases from V and 0 from J; bases not matched to a gene: 2. The CDR3 spells CAWSGQVSYNSPLHF. The CDR3 nucleotides are TGTGCCTGGAGCGGACAGGTCTCCTATAATTCACCCCTCCACTTT.

V and J are TRBV29-1 and TRBJ2-5; tentatively, D is TRBD2 (6 bases). The J call may be incorrect, as the DNA end agrees better with TRBJ2-7. Germline CDR1 SQVTM, CDR2 ANQGSEA. This CDR3 is 14 amino acids long. The CDR3 bases are TGCAGCGTTGAATTGGGGAGGTCCCCCTACGAGCAGTACTTC. Protein product: CSVELGRSPYEQYF.

CDR3: CASTRGWARGTEAFF. The CDR3 region has the DNA TGTGCCAGTACCAGAGGGTGGGCCCGCGGGACTGAAGCTTTCTTT. V gene TRBV19 combines with J gene TRBJ1-1; D is ambiguous. The germline gives CDR1 LNHDA, CDR2 SQIVND (reference sequence). The V end lost 7 bases, the J end lost 5 bases, and 20 bases lay between the germline ends. The CDR3 consists of 15 residues.

This clone appeared once. The chain uses TRBV5-4 and TRBJ2-3; perhaps TRBD2 as D (6 bases). The CDR3 has 16 residues. The germline V gene encodes CDR1 SGHNT and CDR2 YYREEE (reference sequence). V lost 0 bases, J lost 3 bases, and 14 bases lay in between. This CDR3 is CASSLETGGGTDTQYF. The CDR3 DNA reads TGTGCCAGCAGCTTGGAAACAGGTGGAGGGACAGATACGCAGTATTTT.

A few counts support this clone. The J gene is TRBJ2-7, the V gene TRBV29-1; the D gene is possibly TRBD1 (6 bases). Germline CDR1 is SQVTM and CDR2 is ANQGSEA. Trimming pared 8 bases from V and 0 bases from J, leaving 14 bases between. The CDR3 length is 13 residues. This CDR3 is CSFRDTSSYEQYF. The CDR3 region has the DNA TGCAGCTTCCGGGACACAAGCTCCTACGAGCAGTACTTC.

The chain has TRBV7-2 and TRBJ1-6, with unresolved D. The CDR3 length is 15 residues. CDR1 and CDR2 (germline): SGHTA, FQGNSA. Trimming took 5 bases from V and 0 from J, leaving 8 bases between them. The DNA of the CDR3 is TGTGCCAGCAGCCCGGAGAGCTCCTATAATTCACCCCTCCACTTT. Protein product: CASSPESSYNSPLHF.

The genes are TRBV7-3 and TRBJ2-7; 8 bases line up with TRBD1. The CDR3 is 15 residues long. V lost 4 bases and J lost 0; bases outside the gene matches: 5. The V gene's germline CDR1 is SGHTA and CDR2 FQGTGA. CDR3: CASSSGTGSSYEQYF. CDR3 sequence (DNA): TGTGCCAGCAGCTCCGGGACAGGAAGCTCCTACGAGCAGTACTTC. Together with reference TRBV7-3 and TRBJ2-7, the CDR3 gives the full variable domain: GAGVSQTPSNKVTEKGKYVELRCDPISGHTALYWYRQSLGQGPEFLIYFQGTGAADDSGLPNDRFFAVRPEGSVSTLKIQRTERGDSAVYLCASSSGTGSSYEQYFGPGTRLTVT.

The gene calls are TRBV27 and TRBJ1-6; 8 bases map to TRBD1. V lost 5 bases, J lost 2 bases, and 5 bases stayed unmatched. The CDR3 is made up of 16 amino acids. Germline CDR1 and CDR2: MNHEY and SMNVEV (reference sequence). CDR3 in DNA: TGTGCCAGCAGTCCATCGACAGGGGCCTATAATTCACCCCTCCACTTT. Its protein is CASSPSTGAYNSPLHF.

On this clone: One end of the junction does not line up with germline, which may come from a read error. This sequence joins TRBV5-1 and TRBJ1-4; D possibly corresponds to TRBD1 (6 bases). This CDR3 contains 14 residues. CDR1 and CDR2 (germline): SGHRS, YFSETQ. The DNA of the CDR3 is TGCGCCGGCAGCTTAAACGGACAGCCGACTGAGCTGTTTTTT. Translation gives CAGSLNGQPTELFF. The complete variable domain, with remaining parts taken from reference TRBV5-1 and TRBJ1-4, reads KAGVTQTPRYLIKTRGQQVTLSCSPISGHRSVSWYQQTPGQGLQFLFEYFSETQRNKGNFPGRFSGRQFSNSRSEMNVSTLELGDSALYLCAGSLNGQPTELFFGSGTQLSVL.

This clone was counted only a few times. The rearrangement joins TRBV30 to TRBJ2-7, with 7 bases matching TRBD1. CDR3 size: 14 residues. Per germline, CDR1 GTSNPN and CDR2 SVGIG (reference sequence). V was pared by 4 bases and J by 2 bases, with 8 bases of the junction left unmatched. CDR3 in amino acids: CAWIPTGFTYEQYF. The CDR3 DNA follows: TGTGCCTGGATCCCGACAGGGTTTACCTACGAGCAGTACTTC.

CDR3 DNA: TGTGCCAGCAGCTCCAATCGGGACTTCCCCGGAGCCCAGTACTTC. This gives the protein CASSSNRDFPGAQYF. The rearrangement uses TRBV7-9 and TRBJ2-5; weak D call: TRBD2 (6 bases). Trimming took off 4 bases at V and 9 bases at J, with 21 bases between the two ends. From germline, CDR1 is SEHNR and CDR2 FQNEAQ (reference sequence). This CDR3 comprises 15 residues.

This clone was seen a few times. V and J are TRBV4-1 and TRBJ1-1; TRBD1 is a possible D gene (5 bases). Germline V CDR1 and CDR2: MGHRA, YSYEKL. The CDR3 runs 14 residues. V was cut by 1 base and J by 0 bases, with 6 bases left in between. CDR3: CASSQGGMNTEAFF. The CDR3 DNA sequence: TGCGCCAGCAGCCAAGGGGGCATGAACACTGAAGCTTTCTTT.

This rearrangement joins TRBV20-1 to TRBJ1-1, with D possibly being TRBD1 (6 bases). This CDR3 is built from 11 residues. The germline V and J ends were trimmed by 8 bases and 1 base, with 8 bases remaining between them. Germline-derived CDR1 and CDR2 are DFQATT and SNEGSKA (reference sequence). The CDR3 sequence is CSPQGNTEAFF. The DNA for the CDR3 is TGCAGTCCACAGGGGAACACTGAAGCTTTCTTT.

This clone was observed once. The rearrangement joins TRBV27 to TRBJ2-4; 15 positions match TRBD2. The CDR3 consists of 16 residues. After removal of 4 bases from V and 6 bases from J, the junction contained 4 bases not matched to a gene. CDR1 and CDR2 from the germline V gene are MNHEY and SMNVEV (reference sequence). The chain's CDR3 is CASSSAGLAGGNIQYF. CDR3 nucleotide sequence: TGTGCCAGCAGTTCTGCGGGACTAGCGGGGGGAAACATTCAGTACTTC.

This chain joins TRBV27 and TRBJ1-4; 9 bases are shared with TRBD1. This CDR3 contains 14 residues. CDR1 MNHEY and CDR2 SMNVEV come from the germline V gene (reference sequence). J gave up 5 bases and V 3 bases, and 1 base lay outside the gene matches. The CDR3 loop is CASSLGQGNEKLFF. In DNA, the CDR3 is TGTGCCAGCAGTTTGGGACAGGGAAATGAAAAACTGTTTTTT.

The chain couples TRBV4-1 to TRBJ1-1; 7 nucleotides agree with TRBD1. After removal of 1 base from V and 8 bases from J, the junction contained 7 bases not matched to a gene. The CDR3 covers 14 residues. Germline-derived CDR1 and CDR2 are MGHRA and YSYEKL. The CDR3 DNA follows: TGCGCCAGCAGCCAAGGGGGTGCCAGGGGGGAAGCTTTCTTT. Its translation: CASSQGGARGEAFF.

This chain connects TRBV9 to TRBJ2-1; weak D call: TRBD1 (6 bases). Trimming stripped 0 bases from V and 1 base from J, with 17 bases between. Germline V gene lookup returns CDR1 SGDLS and CDR2 YYNGEE. The CDR3 consists of 18 residues. As DNA, the CDR3 is TGTGCCAGCAGCGTAGGAGGGTTTGGGCAGGGGTCCTACAATGAGCAGTTCTTC. It yields the protein CASSVGGFGQGSYNEQFF. Using reference TRBV9 and TRBJ2-1 for the parts outside the CDR3, the full variable domain is DSGVTQTPKHLITATGQRVTLRCSPRSGDLSVYWYQQSLDQGLQFLIQYYNGEERAKGNILERFSAQQFPDLHSELNLSSLELGDSALYFCASSVGGFGQGSYNEQFFGPGTRLTVL.

The chain combines TRBV30 with TRBJ1-6, with 9 bases matching TRBD1. This CDR3 comprises 14 residues. In germline, CDR1 is GTSNPN, CDR2 SVGIG (reference sequence). The V gene end was trimmed by 2 bases and the J gene end by 7 bases; junction bases not matched to a gene: 3. The CDR3 DNA is TGTGCCTGGAGTCTCGACAGGGGGAATTCACCCCTCCACTTT. Protein sequence: CAWSLDRGNSPLHF.

V and J are TRBV29-1 and TRBJ2-3; TRBD1 matches 8 bases. CDR3 length: 15 amino acids. Germline values: CDR1 SQVTM, CDR2 ANQGSEA. With V trimmed by 2 bases and J by 3 bases, 7 bases remained unmatched. The CDR3: CSVEWTGSGTDTQYF. CDR3 coding DNA: TGCAGCGTTGAATGGACAGGGTCGGGGACAGATACGCAGTATTTT.

This chain uses TRBV7-2 with TRBJ1-2; no clear D. The germline V and J ends were trimmed by 11 bases and 5 bases, with 15 bases remaining between them. Per germline, CDR1 SGHTA and CDR2 FQGNSA. This CDR3 spans 12 amino acids. In DNA form, the CDR3 reads TGTGCCGGGTCGGAACAGAGATATGGCTACACCTTC. It translates to CAGSEQRYGYTF.